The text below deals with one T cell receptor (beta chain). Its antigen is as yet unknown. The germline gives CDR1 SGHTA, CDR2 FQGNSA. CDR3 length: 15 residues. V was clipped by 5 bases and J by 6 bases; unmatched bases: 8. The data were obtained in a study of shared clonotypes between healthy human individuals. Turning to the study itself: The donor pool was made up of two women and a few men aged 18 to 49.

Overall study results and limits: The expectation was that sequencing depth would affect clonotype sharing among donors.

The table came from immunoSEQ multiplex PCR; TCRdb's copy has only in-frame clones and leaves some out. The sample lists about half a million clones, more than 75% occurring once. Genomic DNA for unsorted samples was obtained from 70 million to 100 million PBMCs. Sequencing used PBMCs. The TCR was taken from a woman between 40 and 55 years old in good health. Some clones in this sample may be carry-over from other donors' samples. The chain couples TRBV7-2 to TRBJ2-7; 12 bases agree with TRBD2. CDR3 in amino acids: CASSQYLAGGGEQYF. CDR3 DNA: TGTGCCAGCAGCCAGTATCTAGCGGGAGGGGGCGAGCAGTACTTC.